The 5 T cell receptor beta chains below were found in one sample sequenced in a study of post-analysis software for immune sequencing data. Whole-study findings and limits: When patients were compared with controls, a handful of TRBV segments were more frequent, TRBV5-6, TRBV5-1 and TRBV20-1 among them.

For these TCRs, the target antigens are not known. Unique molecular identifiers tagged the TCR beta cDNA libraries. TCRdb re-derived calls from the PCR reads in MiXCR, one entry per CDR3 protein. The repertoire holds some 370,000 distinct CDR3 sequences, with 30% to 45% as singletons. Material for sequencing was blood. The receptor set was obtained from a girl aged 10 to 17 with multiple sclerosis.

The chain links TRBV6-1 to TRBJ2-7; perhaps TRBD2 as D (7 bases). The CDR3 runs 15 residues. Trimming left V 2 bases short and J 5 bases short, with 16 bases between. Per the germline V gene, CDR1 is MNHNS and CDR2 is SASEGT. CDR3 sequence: CASSEQPGAGDEQYF. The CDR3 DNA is TGTGCCAGCAGTGAACAACCGGGGGCGGGAGACGAGCAGTACTTC.

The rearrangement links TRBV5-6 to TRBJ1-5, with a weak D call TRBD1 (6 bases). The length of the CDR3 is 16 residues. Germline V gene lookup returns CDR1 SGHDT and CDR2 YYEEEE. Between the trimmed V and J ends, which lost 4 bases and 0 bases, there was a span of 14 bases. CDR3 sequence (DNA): TGTGCCAGCAGCCCGGGGGCAGGGAGTAGCAATCAGCCCCAGCATTTT. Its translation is CASSPGAGSSNQPQHF.

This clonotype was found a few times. In DNA form, the CDR3 reads TGCGCCAGCAGCCAAGATTGGCTGTCTAGCAATCAGCCCCAGCATTTT. Protein sequence: CASSQDWLSSNQPQHF. The rearrangement uses TRBV4-3 and TRBJ1-5; no definite D call. Trimming left V 0 bases short and J 0 bases short, with 9 bases between. Germline-derived CDR1 and CDR2 are LGHNA and YSLEER. CDR3 length: 16 residues.

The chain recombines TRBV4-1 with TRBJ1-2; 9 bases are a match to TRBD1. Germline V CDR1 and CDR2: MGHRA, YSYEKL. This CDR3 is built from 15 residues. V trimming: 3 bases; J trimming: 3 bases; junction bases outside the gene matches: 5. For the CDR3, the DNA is TGCGCCAGCAGCCAGCTACAGGGGGCCGACTATGGCTACACCTTC. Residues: CASSQLQGADYGYTF.

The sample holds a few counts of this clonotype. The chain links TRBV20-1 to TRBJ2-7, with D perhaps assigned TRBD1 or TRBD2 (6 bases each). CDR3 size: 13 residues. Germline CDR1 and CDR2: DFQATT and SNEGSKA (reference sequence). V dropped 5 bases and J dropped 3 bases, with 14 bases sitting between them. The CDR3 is CSAYQGTFYEQYF. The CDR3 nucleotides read TGCAGTGCTTACCAGGGGACTTTCTACGAGCAGTACTTC.